Reported below is one TCR beta chain. These data come from a study of blood T cell repertoires in COVID-19. This table comes from immunoSEQ multiplex PCR, and its TCRdb copy is limited to in-frame clones, with some not included. Altogether 200,000 to 250,000 clones are present, roughly 85% being singletons, with the ten largest covering approximately 3.8%. The sequenced sample was peripheral blood. This clonotype was obtained from a woman older than 75 with acute or convalescent COVID-19.

This CDR3 reads CASSLWGGQSTDTQYF. The CDR3 bases are TGTGCCAGCAGCTTATGGGGGGGGCAAAGCACAGATACGCAGTATTTT. The J gene is TRBJ2-3, the V gene TRBV7-9; possible D gene TRBD2, 7 bases. The germline CDR1 and CDR2 sequences are SEHNR and FQNEAQ (reference sequence). The CDR3 is 16 amino acids. Trimming left V 2 bases short and J 0 bases short, with 12 bases between.